Listed here are 19 T cell receptor beta chains from one sample, sequenced in a study of cytomegalovirus exposure and HLA in healthy donors. Use of 60 Vbeta and 13 Jbeta primers characterized the PCR. Measured with immunoSEQ multiplex PCR; TCRdb has only the in-frame clones, and not every one. In total, the table holds approximately 45,000 clones. The sequenced sample consisted of PBMCs. All receptors come from a male donor in good health and CMV-seronegative.

The gene calls are TRBV7-9 and TRBJ2-2, with 7 bases that match TRBD2. The CDR3 is 17 amino acids. Germline V CDR1 and CDR2: SEHNR, FQNEAQ (reference sequence). Germline trimming cut 7 bases from V and 4 bases from J; bases unmatched to any gene: 15. CDR3 loop: CASTASWRENGTGELFF. CDR3 coding DNA: TGTGCCAGCACCGCATCTTGGCGGGAGAACGGCACCGGGGAGCTGTTTTTT.

This sequence joins TRBV6-5 and TRBJ1-2; 10 bases line up with TRBD1. Germline values: CDR1 MNHEY, CDR2 SVGAGI. The V segment lost 10 bases and the J segment 4 bases; nucleotides outside the gene matches: 12. This CDR3 spans 15 amino acids. CDR3 amino acids: CATRTGGTISYGYTF. The CDR3 coding sequence is TGTGCCACGAGGACAGGGGGGACCATATCCTATGGCTACACCTTC.

The chain recombines TRBV5-1 with TRBJ2-7, with TRBD2 as a possible D gene (6 bases). CDR1 is SGHRS and CDR2 is YFSETQ in the germline V gene. The CDR3 length is 15 residues. Trimming shortened V by 1 base and J by 4 bases, and 15 bases separated the two germline ends. The CDR3 DNA is TGCGCCAGCAGCTTGTACGGGAGATTCGGTTACGAGCAGTACTTC. It codes for CASSLYGRFGYEQYF.

The V and J genes are TRBV28 and TRBJ2-7; 7 bases line up with TRBD2. With V trimmed by 4 bases and J by 4 bases, 13 bases remained unmatched. The CDR3 covers 16 residues. Germline V lookup: CDR1 MDHEN, CDR2 SYDVKM. The DNA for the CDR3 is TGTGCCAGCAGTTCTCCCTCACCGGGACTACTTTACGAGCAGTACTTC. Translating it yields CASSSPSPGLLYEQYF.

This chain links TRBV2 with TRBJ1-1, with D tentatively TRBD1 (6 bases). V gave up 7 bases and J gave up 5 bases, with 14 bases separating them. The CDR3 extends over 13 amino acids. Germline V gene data show CDR1 as SNHLY and CDR2 as FYNNEI. The CDR3 protein is CASISDRRTEAFF. CDR3 DNA sequence: TGTGCCAGCATTTCAGACAGGAGGACTGAAGCTTTCTTT. The complete variable domain, with remaining parts taken from reference TRBV2 and TRBJ1-1, reads EPEVTQTPSHQVTQMGQEVILRCVPISNHLYFYWYRQILGQKVEFLVSFYNNEISEKSEIFDDQFSVERPDGSNFTLKIRSTKLEDSAMYFCASISDRRTEAFFGQGTRLTVV.

The rearrangement links TRBV7-9 to TRBJ2-6; TRBD1 matches at 10 bases. Germline CDR1 and CDR2: SEHNR and FQNEAQ (reference sequence). The V and J ends lost 5 bases and 0 bases, in that order; junction bases with no gene match: 7. The CDR3 runs 18 residues. The CDR3 sequence is CASSPGQGGSSGANVLTF. The CDR3 nucleotides read TGTGCCAGCAGCCCAGGACAGGGGGGAAGCTCTGGGGCCAACGTCCTGACTTTC.

CDR3: CASTRGGEQFF. CDR3 nucleotide sequence: TGTGCCAGCACCCGAGGTGGCGAGCAGTTCTTC. The chain combines TRBV6-5 with TRBJ2-1; no reliable D call. Looked up from germline, CDR1 is MNHEY and CDR2 is SVGAGI. This CDR3 region has 11 residues. Trimming took 7 bases from V and 10 from J, leaving 11 bases between them.

The V and J genes are TRBV19 and TRBJ2-7; D gene unclear. CDR1 and CDR2 (germline): LNHDA, SQIVND (reference sequence). There are 14 residues in the CDR3. The ends were cut back, 1 base at V and 2 bases at J, with 9 bases in the middle. This chain's CDR3 is CASSIGVSAYEQYF. The CDR3 DNA reads TGTGCCAGTAGTATAGGAGTGAGTGCCTACGAGCAGTACTTC.

J is TRBJ1-5 and V is TRBV27, with TRBD1 identical over 12 bases. The V segment lost 5 bases and the J segment 0 bases; nucleotides outside the gene matches: 14. The CDR3 contains 20 residues. Germline-derived CDR1 and CDR2 are MNHEY and SMNVEV (reference sequence). In DNA, the CDR3 is TGTGCCAGCAGTGAGTCCGGGACAGGGGGCGTTGGAGTTAGCAATCAGCCCCAGCATTTT. It codes for CASSESGTGGVGVSNQPQHF.

V is TRBV6-6 and J is TRBJ2-2, with D possibly being TRBD2 (6 bases). The CDR3 is 15 residues long. Germline CDR1 MNHNY, CDR2 SVGAGI (reference sequence). V was cut by 5 bases and J by 2 bases, with 12 bases left in between. CDR3 nucleotide sequence: TGTGCCAGCAGTCACCCGGGACTTAACACCGGGGAGCTGTTTTTT. As protein: CASSHPGLNTGELFF.

The chain links TRBV6-1 to TRBJ2-1; a possible D gene is TRBD2 (6 bases). V was cut by 3 bases and J by 8 bases, with 11 bases left in between. This CDR3 is built from 13 residues. Germline V gene data show CDR1 as MNHNS and CDR2 as SASEGT. The CDR3 is CASSDPGDYEQFF. DNA for the CDR3: TGTGCCAGCAGTGACCCGGGGGACTATGAGCAGTTCTTC.

The chain couples TRBV7-6 to TRBJ2-1; D might be TRBD2 (6 bases). This CDR3 contains 15 residues. Germline V gene sequence: CDR1 SGHVS, CDR2 FNYEAQ. With 0 bases removed from V and 9 bases from J, the gap between germline ends came to 15 bases. The CDR3 loop reads CASSLARTKAGEQFF. Written as DNA, the CDR3 is TGTGCCAGCAGCTTAGCCCGGACTAAGGCTGGTGAGCAGTTCTTC. Variable domain in full (rest from reference TRBV7-6 and TRBJ2-1): GAGVSQSPRYKVTKRGQDVALRCDPISGHVSLYWYRQALGQGPEFLTYFNYEAQQDKSGLPNDRFSAERPEGSISTLTIQRTEQRDSAMYRCASSLARTKAGEQFFGPGTRLTVL.

This sequence joins TRBV25-1 and TRBJ1-1; 7 bases fit TRBD1. The CDR3 consists of 12 residues. Unmatched junction bases numbered 5, after V lost 3 bases and J lost 10 bases. The germline gives CDR1 MGHDK, CDR2 SYGVNS. The CDR3 sequence is CASSEGQLAAFF. CDR3 coding DNA: TGTGCCAGCAGTGAGGGACAGCTAGCAGCTTTCTTT.

The chain has TRBV7-3 and TRBJ2-1, with TRBD1 matching over 9 bases. The V segment lost 2 bases and the J segment 9 bases; nucleotides outside the gene matches: 5. The CDR3 is made up of 14 amino acids. Looked up from germline, CDR1 is SGHTA and CDR2 is FQGTGA. The CDR3 DNA reads TGTGCCAGCAGCTTAGGGACAGGGAACGGTGAGCAGTTCTTC. It codes for CASSLGTGNGEQFF.

The chain employs TRBV19 and TRBJ2-7; the D gene is possibly TRBD2 (6 bases). This CDR3 is built from 15 residues. V lost 4 bases to trimming and J lost 4 bases, with 17 bases between them. Germline lookup yields CDR1 LNHDA and CDR2 SQIVND (reference sequence). Here the CDR3 reads CASSKYGSQRYEQYF. For the CDR3, the DNA is TGTGCCAGTAGTAAGTACGGGAGCCAACGTTACGAGCAGTACTTC.

The rearrangement links TRBV5-1 to TRBJ2-5; 10 bases are shared with TRBD1. The CDR3 totals 15 residues. V shed 7 bases, J shed 5 bases, and the junction held 11 bases outside the gene matches. Germline lookup yields CDR1 SGHRS and CDR2 YFSETQ. Written as DNA, the CDR3 is TGCGCCAGCGGGCCCCCGGGACAGGGGATGGAGACCCAGTACTTC. Protein product: CASGPPGQGMETQYF. The full variable domain, with the rest looked up from reference TRBV5-1 and TRBJ2-5, is KAGVTQTPRYLIKTRGQQVTLSCSPISGHRSVSWYQQTPGQGLQFLFEYFSETQRNKGNFPGRFSGRQFSNSRSEMNVSTLELGDSALYLCASGPPGQGMETQYFGPGTRLLVL.

This rearrangement joins TRBV5-1 to TRBJ2-1, with 9 bases identical to TRBD2. Germline V CDR1 and CDR2: SGHRS, YFSETQ. The CDR3 contains 15 residues. V lost 3 bases, J lost 5 bases, and 6 bases stayed unmatched. The CDR3 loop reads CASSSAGTSNNEQFF. The CDR3 bases are TGCGCCAGCAGCTCCGCCGGGACTAGCAACAATGAGCAGTTCTTC.

The chain is built from TRBV4-1 and TRBJ2-2; D is unclear. The CDR3 totals 16 residues. Trimming removed 3 bases from V and 4 bases from J, with 15 bases in between. The germline V gene encodes CDR1 MGHRA and CDR2 YSYEKL. CDR3 bases: TGCGCCAGCAGCCACTCCCTTAGTCCGGGCACCGGGGAGCTGTTTTTT. This codes for CASSHSLSPGTGELFF.

The chain couples TRBV11-2 to TRBJ1-2; 7 bases agree with TRBD1. The CDR3 extends over 19 amino acids. In germline, CDR1 is SGHAT, CDR2 FQNNGV. V dropped 2 bases and J dropped 8; count of bases not matched to a gene: 23. The CDR3 DNA follows: TGTGCCAGCAGCTTAATCGGGATGACCCGAGGGCGCGAGGACAGGGGCTACACCTTC. It encodes CASSLIGMTRGREDRGYTF.